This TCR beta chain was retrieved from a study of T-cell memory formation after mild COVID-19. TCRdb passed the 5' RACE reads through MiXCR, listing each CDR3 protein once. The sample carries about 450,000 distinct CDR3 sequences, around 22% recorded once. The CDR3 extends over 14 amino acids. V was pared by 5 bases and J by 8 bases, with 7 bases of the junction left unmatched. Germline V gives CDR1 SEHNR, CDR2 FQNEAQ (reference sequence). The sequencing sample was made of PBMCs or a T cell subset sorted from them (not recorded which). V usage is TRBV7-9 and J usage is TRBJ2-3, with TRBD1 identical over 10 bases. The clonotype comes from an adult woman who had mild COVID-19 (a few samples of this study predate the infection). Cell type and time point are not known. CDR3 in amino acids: CASSPGTGDSTQYF. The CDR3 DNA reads TGTGCCAGCAGCCCCGGGACAGGGGATTCTACGCAGTATTTT.